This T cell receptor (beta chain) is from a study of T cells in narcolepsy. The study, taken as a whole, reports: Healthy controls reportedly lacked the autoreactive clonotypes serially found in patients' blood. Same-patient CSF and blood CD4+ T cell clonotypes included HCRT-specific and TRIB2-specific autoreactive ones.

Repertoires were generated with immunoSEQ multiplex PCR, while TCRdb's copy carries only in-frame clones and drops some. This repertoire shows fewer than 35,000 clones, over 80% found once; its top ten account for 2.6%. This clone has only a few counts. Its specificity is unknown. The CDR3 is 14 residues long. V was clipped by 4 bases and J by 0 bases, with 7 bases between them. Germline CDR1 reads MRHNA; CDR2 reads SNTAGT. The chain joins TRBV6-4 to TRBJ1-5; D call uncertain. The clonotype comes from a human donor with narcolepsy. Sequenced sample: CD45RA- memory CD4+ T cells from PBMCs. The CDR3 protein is CASSVQFSNQPQHF. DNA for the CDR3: TGTGCCAGCAGTGTACAGTTTAGCAATCAGCCCCAGCATTTT.